This TCR beta chain came from a study of blood T cell repertoires in COVID-19. In the study overall: Samples of COVID-19 (acute and convalescent) were obtained from the United States, Italy and Spain. In each case, the material was cDNA or gDNA derived from T cells, B-cell-depleted T cells, or PBMCs.

CDR1 and CDR2 from the germline V gene are MNHEY and SMNVEV (reference sequence). There are 18 residues in the CDR3. V trimming: 2 bases; J trimming: 2 bases; junction bases outside the gene matches: 9. In the source study's methods: Researchers report that nucleated cell counts were estimated from reference gene primer amplification. Here immunoSEQ multiplex PCR was the method, and the copy in TCRdb shows in-frame clones only, minus some. Clone size and the V and J calls come from that table; the DNA yielded D and trimming. The profile shows about 70,000 clones, 65% to 90% of them singletons. This receptor was obtained from a man aged 80 or over with acute or convalescent COVID-19. The source material was peripheral blood. V is TRBV27 and J is TRBJ2-6, with 7 nucleotides matching TRBD1. CDR3 in DNA: TGTGCCAGCAGTTTACAGGGGGTCAGGAGTGCTGGGGCCAACGTCCTGACTTTC. Residues: CASSLQGVRSAGANVLTF.